Here is one TCR beta chain with its context. Naive CD45RA+ and memory CD45RA-negative subsets were split from CD4+ cells. This sample was taken from a study of shared clonotypes between healthy human individuals. TCRdb keeps only in-frame clones here, not all; method: immunoSEQ multiplex PCR. Counted here are approximately 2.3 million clones, 85% to 95% occurring once; the ten biggest clones make up under 0.45%. Per germline, CDR1 MDHEN and CDR2 SYDVKM. CDR3 length: 13 residues. Trimming at V came to 5 bases and at J to 5 bases, leaving 4 bases not matched to a gene. V and J are TRBV28 and TRBJ1-2, with 8 bases that match TRBD1. This clonotype was obtained from a man in his late teens or twenties in good health. Some clones in this sample may be carry-over from other donors' samples. The sequenced sample consisted of naive CD4+ T cells from PBMCs. Indicated subset: CD45RA+ positively selected. The chain's CDR3 is CASSGGQEYGYTF. The CDR3 bases are TGTGCCAGCAGTGGGGGACAGGAGTATGGCTACACCTTC.